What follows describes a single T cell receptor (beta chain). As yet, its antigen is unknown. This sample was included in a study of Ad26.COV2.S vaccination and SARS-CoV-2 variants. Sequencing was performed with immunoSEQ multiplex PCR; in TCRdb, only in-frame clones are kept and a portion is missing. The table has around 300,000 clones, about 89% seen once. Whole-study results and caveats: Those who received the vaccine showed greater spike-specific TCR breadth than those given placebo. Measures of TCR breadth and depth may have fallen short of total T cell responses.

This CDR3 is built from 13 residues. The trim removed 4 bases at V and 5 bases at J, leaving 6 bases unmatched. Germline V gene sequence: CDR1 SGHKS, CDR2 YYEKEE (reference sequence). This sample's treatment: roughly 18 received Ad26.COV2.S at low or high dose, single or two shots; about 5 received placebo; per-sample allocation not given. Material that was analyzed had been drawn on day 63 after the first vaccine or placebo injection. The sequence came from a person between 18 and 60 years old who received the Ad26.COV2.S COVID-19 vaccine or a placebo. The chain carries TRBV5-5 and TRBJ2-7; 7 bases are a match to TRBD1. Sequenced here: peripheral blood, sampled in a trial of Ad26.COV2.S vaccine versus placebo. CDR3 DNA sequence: TGTGCCAGCAGCCCTAGGGGGCTCCACGAGCAGTACTTC. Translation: CASSPRGLHEQYF. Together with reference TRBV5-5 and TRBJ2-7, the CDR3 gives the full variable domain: DAGVTQSPTHLIKTRGQQVTLRCSPISGHKSVSWYQQVLGQGPQFIFQYYEKEERGRGNFPDRFSARQFPNYSSELNVNALLLGDSALYLCASSPRGLHEQYFGPGTRLTVT.